Detailed here is one T cell receptor (beta chain). Its antigen is unknown. The protocol was immunoSEQ multiplex PCR, while the TCRdb copy is restricted to in-frame clones and leaves out a portion. The profile shows around 140,000 clones, approximately 94% of them singletons. The data were obtained in a study of T cell responses to AZD1222 COVID-19 vaccine. Looking at the study overall: Combined were second doses at about 4 or about 12 weeks.

Study results and caveats: Repertoires were sampled only after the peak T cell response. Baseline seropositivity occurred in only a handful of AZD1222 recipients. Spike-specific TCR breadth and depth were elevated following two AZD1222 doses.

The CDR3 extends over 13 amino acids. Looked up from germline, CDR1 is MDHEN and CDR2 is SYDVKM. The V gene lost 6 bases and the J gene lost 8 bases, with 16 bases spanning the gap. The sample here was peripheral blood, taken on day 0 of AZD1222 vaccination. The TCR sequence derives from an adult in good health. J is TRBJ1-2 and V is TRBV28, with D possibly TRBD1 on 5 matching bases. The CDR3 sequence: CASRLRDFRGYTF. The CDR3 region has the DNA TGTGCCAGCAGACTCCGGGACTTTAGAGGCTACACCTTC.